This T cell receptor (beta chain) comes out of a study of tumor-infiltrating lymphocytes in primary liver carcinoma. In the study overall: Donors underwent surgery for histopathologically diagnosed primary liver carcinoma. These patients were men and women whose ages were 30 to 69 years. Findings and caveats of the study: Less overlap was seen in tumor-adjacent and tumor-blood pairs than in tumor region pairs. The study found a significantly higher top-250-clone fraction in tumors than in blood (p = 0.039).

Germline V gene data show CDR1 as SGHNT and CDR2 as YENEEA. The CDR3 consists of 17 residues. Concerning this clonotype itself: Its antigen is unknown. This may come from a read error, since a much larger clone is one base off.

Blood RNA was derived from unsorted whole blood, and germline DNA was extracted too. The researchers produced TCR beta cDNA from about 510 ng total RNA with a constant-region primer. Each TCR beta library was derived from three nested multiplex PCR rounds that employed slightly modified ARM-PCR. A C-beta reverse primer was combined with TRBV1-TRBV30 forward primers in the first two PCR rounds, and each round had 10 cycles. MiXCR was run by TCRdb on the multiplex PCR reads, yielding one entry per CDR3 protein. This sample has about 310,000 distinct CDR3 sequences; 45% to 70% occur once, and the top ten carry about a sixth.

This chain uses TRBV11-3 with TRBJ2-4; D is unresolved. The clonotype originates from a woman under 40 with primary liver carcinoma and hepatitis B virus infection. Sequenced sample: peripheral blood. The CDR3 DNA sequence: TGTGCCATCAGCGAATTTATGGCGGCCCCAGCCAAAAACATTCAGTACTTC. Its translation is CAISEFMAAPAKNIQYF.